The clone carrying this T cell receptor beta chain was recorded a few times. Its antigen is currently unknown. The data belong to a study of response to subunit inactivated influenza vaccine. TCRdb recomputed calls from the RT-PCR reads with MiXCR, one row per CDR3 protein. Among approximately 490,000 distinct CDR3 sequences listed, approximately 7.8% were seen once. With 4 bases removed from V and 6 bases from J, the gap between germline ends came to 13 bases. This CDR3 region has 14 residues. Findings of the study overall: That few new T cells are recruited by each seasonal influenza vaccination was the authors' suggestion.

The TCR originated in a man between 50 and 70 years old who received an inactivated influenza vaccine. The J gene is TRBJ1-5, the V gene TRBV12-3 or TRBV12-4; D gene ambiguous. Sequencing used PBMCs from blood, obtained less than 30 months after vaccination. In DNA form, the CDR3 reads TGTGCCAGCAGTTCCCTCCCTGGACCTCAGCCCCAGCATTTT. Its translation: CASSSLPGPQPQHF.